The 10 T cell receptor beta chains given below trace back to one sample, sequenced in a study of blood T cell repertoires in COVID-19. Generated by immunoSEQ multiplex PCR, the TCRdb table keeps only in-frame clones and is missing some. The sample gives about 270,000 clones, approximately 85% of which show up once; 0.75% to 1% is in the top ten. The sample comprised PBMCs or T cells enriched from blood (not recorded which). These receptors all come from a woman aged 25 to 45 who had recovered from COVID-19.

The V and J genes are TRBV9 and TRBJ2-4; maybe TRBD2 (5 bases). This CDR3 has 13 amino acids. Looked up from germline, CDR1 is SGDLS and CDR2 is YYNGEE. Deletions cut 2 bases from V and 6 bases from J, with 9 bases between. CDR3 sequence: CASSVGGGNIQYF. CDR3 DNA sequence: TGTGCCAGCAGCGTCGGAGGAGGAAACATTCAGTACTTC.

The chain is built from TRBV11-2 and TRBJ1-4; 9 nucleotides align to TRBD1. This CDR3 is built from 16 residues. Trimming removed 1 base from V and 6 bases from J; junction bases left unmatched: 6. Germline CDR1 reads SGHAT; CDR2 reads FQNNGV. CDR3 region: CASSLGAGTGYEKLFF. DNA for the CDR3: TGTGCCAGCAGCTTAGGGGCCGGGACAGGGTATGAAAAACTGTTTTTT.

The rearrangement links TRBV10-3 to TRBJ1-2; the D gene is possibly TRBD1 (5 bases). V was clipped by 2 bases and J by 0 bases, with 7 bases between them. The CDR3 is 14 residues long. Per the germline V gene, CDR1 is ENHRY and CDR2 is SYGVKD. The CDR3 DNA reads as TGTGCCATCAGTGAGCAGGGCCCTAACTATGGCTACACCTTC. Translated: CAISEQGPNYGYTF.

The rearrangement links TRBV5-1 to TRBJ2-3; the match to TRBD1 covers 10 bases. The CDR3 runs to 15 residues. Germline CDR1 SGHRS, CDR2 YFSETQ. J was trimmed by 8 bases and V by 4 bases; bases with no gene match: 10. This CDR3 is CASSPRDRGIGTQYF. The CDR3 DNA is TGCGCCAGCAGCCCCCGGGACAGGGGTATAGGTACGCAGTATTTT.

The chain carries TRBV10-3 and TRBJ2-3; 9 bases fit TRBD2. This CDR3 has 16 amino acids. V was clipped by 6 bases and J by 5 bases; unmatched bases: 12. Per the germline V gene, CDR1 is ENHRY and CDR2 is SYGVKD. CDR3 amino acids: CAISITRLAEEDTQYF. In DNA, the CDR3 is TGTGCCATCAGCATAACCCGACTAGCGGAGGAAGATACGCAGTATTTT.

The rearrangement joins TRBV30 to TRBJ1-3; no definite D call. The CDR3 sequence is 16 residues long. The V end was cut by 2 bases, the J end by 0 bases, with 14 bases between. From germline, CDR1 is GTSNPN and CDR2 SVGIG (reference sequence). CDR3 bases: TGTGCCTGGAGTAGAGCTACCCGGAGCTCTGGAAACACCATATATTTT. As protein: CAWSRATRSSGNTIYF.

The rearrangement uses TRBV28 and TRBJ1-3; D gene unclear. This CDR3 spans 11 amino acids. V lost 5 bases, J lost 3 bases, and 2 bases lay in between. CDR1 and CDR2 from the germline V gene are MDHEN and SYDVKM. DNA for the CDR3: TGTGCCAGCAGTCTTGGAAACACCATATATTTT. This sequence encodes CASSLGNTIYF. Variable domain in full (rest from reference TRBV28 and TRBJ1-3): DVKVTQSSRYLVKRTGEKVFLECVQDMDHENMFWYRQDPGLGLRLIYFSYDVKMKEKGDIPEGYSVSREKKERFSLILESASTNQTSMYLCASSLGNTIYFGEGSWLTVV.

The chain has TRBV5-1 and TRBJ2-2; the match to TRBD2 covers 11 bases. Germline CDR1 reads SGHRS; CDR2 reads YFSETQ. V shed 6 bases, J shed 4 bases, and the junction held 11 bases outside the gene matches. The CDR3 has 17 residues. CDR3 in DNA: TGCGCCAGCAAAATCCCACTAGCGGGAGTAGGCACCGGGGAGCTGTTTTTT. The encoded protein is CASKIPLAGVGTGELFF.

Turning to this clone: Other nucleotide sequences from this sample produce the same CDR3. The chain recombines TRBV6-5 with TRBJ2-7; 13 bases map to TRBD2. Germline CDR1 and CDR2: MNHEY and SVGAGI. After removal of 6 bases from V and 2 bases from J, the junction contained 4 bases not matched to a gene. The CDR3 runs to 15 residues. The CDR3 region has the DNA TGTGCCAGCAGCCGAGGACTAGCGGGAGCCTACGAGCAGTACTTC. Translation gives CASSRGLAGAYEQYF.

This chain connects TRBV30 to TRBJ1-2; D not resolved. Trimming pared 3 bases from V and 8 bases from J, leaving 13 bases between. Germline CDR1 GTSNPN, CDR2 SVGIG (reference sequence). This CDR3 region has 12 residues. This CDR3 is CAWSDGLYGYTF. The CDR3 region has the DNA TGTGCCTGGAGCGACGGGTTGTACGGCTACACCTTC.